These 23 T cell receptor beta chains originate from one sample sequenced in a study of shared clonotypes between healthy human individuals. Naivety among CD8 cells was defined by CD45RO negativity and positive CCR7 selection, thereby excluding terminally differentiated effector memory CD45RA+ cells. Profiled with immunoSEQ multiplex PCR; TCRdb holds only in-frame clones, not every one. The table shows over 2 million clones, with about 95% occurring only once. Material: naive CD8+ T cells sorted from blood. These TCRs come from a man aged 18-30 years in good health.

The CDR3 sequence: CASSVVLGQGTGELFF. As DNA, the CDR3 is TGTGCCAGCAGCGTAGTTCTGGGGCAGGGCACCGGGGAGCTGTTTTTT. This chain links TRBV9 with TRBJ2-2, with D perhaps matching TRBD1 (5 bases). Germline-derived CDR1 and CDR2 are SGDLS and YYNGEE. This CDR3 comprises 16 residues. Trimming took 0 bases from V and 4 from J, leaving 13 bases between them.

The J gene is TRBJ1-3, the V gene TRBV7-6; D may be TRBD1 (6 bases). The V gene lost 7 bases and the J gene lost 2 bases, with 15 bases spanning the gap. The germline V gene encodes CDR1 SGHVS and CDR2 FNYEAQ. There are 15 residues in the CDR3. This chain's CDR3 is CASTPGAPTGNTIYF. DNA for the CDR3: TGTGCCAGCACGCCGGGGGCCCCCACTGGAAACACCATATATTTT.

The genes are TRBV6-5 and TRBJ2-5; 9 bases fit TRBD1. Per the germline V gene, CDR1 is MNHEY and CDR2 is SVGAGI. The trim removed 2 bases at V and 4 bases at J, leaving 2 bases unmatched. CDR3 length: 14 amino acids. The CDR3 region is CASSYKTGGETQYF. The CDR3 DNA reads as TGTGCCAGCAGTTACAAGACAGGGGGAGAGACCCAGTACTTC.

The CDR3 protein is CSAGTGDEQFF. CDR3 DNA: TGCAGTGCCGGGACAGGGGATGAGCAGTTCTTC. The V call is TRBV20-1, the J call TRBJ2-1; 10 nucleotides align to TRBD1. V was clipped by 6 bases and J by 8 bases; unmatched bases: 1. The CDR3 loop spans 11 amino acids. From germline, CDR1 is DFQATT and CDR2 SNEGSKA (reference sequence).

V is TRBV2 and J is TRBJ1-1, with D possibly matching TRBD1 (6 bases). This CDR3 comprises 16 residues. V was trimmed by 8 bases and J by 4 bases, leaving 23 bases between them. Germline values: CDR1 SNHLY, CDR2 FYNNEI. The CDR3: CASPNYGGWGVTEAFF. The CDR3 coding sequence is TGTGCCAGCCCCAATTACGGGGGCTGGGGGGTCACTGAAGCTTTCTTT.

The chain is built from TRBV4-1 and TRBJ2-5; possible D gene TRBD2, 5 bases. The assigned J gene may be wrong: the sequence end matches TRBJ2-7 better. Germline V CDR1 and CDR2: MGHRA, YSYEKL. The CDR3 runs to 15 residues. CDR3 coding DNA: TGCGCCAGCAGCCAAGGGAGCGGCGGCTCCTACGAGCAGTACTTC. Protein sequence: CASSQGSGGSYEQYF.

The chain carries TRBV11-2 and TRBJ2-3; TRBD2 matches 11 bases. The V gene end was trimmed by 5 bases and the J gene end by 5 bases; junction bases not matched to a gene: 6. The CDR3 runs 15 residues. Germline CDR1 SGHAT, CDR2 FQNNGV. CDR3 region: CASSQLAGAGDTQYF. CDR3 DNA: TGTGCCAGCAGCCAACTAGCGGGGGCCGGAGATACGCAGTATTTT.

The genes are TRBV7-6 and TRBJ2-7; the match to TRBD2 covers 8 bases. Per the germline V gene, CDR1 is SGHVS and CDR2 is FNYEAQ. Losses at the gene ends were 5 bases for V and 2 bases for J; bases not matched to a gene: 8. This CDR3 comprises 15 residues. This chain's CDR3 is CASSPRGGVPYEQYF. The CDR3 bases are TGTGCCAGCAGCCCACGGGGGGGGGTCCCCTACGAGCAGTACTTC.

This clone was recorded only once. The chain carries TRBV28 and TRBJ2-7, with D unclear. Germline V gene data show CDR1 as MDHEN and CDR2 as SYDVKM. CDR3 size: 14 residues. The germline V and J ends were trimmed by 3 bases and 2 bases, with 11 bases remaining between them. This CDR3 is CASSFGAETYEQYF. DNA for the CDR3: TGTGCCAGCAGTTTCGGTGCTGAAACCTACGAGCAGTACTTC.

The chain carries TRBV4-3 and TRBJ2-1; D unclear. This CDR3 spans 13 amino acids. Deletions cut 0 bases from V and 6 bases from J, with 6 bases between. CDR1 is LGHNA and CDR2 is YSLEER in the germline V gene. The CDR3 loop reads CASSQDTSNEQFF. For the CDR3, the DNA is TGCGCCAGCAGCCAAGATACGAGCAATGAGCAGTTCTTC.

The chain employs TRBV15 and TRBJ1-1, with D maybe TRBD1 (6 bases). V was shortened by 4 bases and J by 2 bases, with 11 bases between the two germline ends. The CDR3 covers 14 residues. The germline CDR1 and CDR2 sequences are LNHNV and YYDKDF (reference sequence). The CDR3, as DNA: TGTGCCACCAGCACAGGGACACGTAACACTGAAGCTTTCTTT. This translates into CATSTGTRNTEAFF. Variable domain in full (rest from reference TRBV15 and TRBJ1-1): DAMVIQNPRYQVTQFGKPVTLSCSQTLNHNVMYWYQQKSSQAPKLLFHYYDKDFNNEADTPDNFQSRRPNTSFCFLDIRSPGLGDTAMYLCATSTGTRNTEAFFGQGTRLTVV.

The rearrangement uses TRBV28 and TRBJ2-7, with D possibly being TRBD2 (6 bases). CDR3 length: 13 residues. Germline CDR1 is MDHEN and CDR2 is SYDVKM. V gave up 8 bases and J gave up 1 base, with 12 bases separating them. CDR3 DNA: TGTGCCAGCTGCCTCCGGGAGTCCTACGAGCAGTACTTC. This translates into CASCLRESYEQYF. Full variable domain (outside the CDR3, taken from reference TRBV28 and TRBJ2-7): DVKVTQSSRYLVKRTGEKVFLECVQDMDHENMFWYRQDPGLGLRLIYFSYDVKMKEKGDIPEGYSVSREKKERFSLILESASTNQTSMYLCASCLRESYEQYFGPGTRLTVT.

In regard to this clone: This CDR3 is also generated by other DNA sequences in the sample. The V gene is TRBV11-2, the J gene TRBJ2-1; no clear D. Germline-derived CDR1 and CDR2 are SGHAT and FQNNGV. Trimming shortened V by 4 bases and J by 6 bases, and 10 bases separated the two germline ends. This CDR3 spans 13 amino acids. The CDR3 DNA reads TGTGCCAGCAGCTACCCCGGTGGCAATGAGCAGTTCTTC. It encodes CASSYPGGNEQFF.

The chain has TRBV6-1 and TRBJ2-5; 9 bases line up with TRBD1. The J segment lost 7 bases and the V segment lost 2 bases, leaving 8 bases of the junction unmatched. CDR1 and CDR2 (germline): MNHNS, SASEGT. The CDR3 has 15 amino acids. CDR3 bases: TGTGCCAGCAGTGAATGGACAGGGGCACAGGGGACCCAGTACTTC. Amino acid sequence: CASSEWTGAQGTQYF.

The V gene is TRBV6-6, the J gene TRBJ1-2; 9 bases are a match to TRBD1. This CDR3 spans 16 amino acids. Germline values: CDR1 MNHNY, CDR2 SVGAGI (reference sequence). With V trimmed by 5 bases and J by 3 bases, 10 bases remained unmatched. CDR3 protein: CASSARQGVEDYGYTF. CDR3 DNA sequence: TGTGCCAGCAGTGCGAGACAGGGGGTAGAAGACTATGGCTACACCTTC.

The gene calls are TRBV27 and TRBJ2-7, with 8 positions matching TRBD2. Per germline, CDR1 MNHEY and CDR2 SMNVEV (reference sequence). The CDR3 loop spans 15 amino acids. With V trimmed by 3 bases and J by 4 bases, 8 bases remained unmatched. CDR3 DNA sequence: TGTGCCAGCAGTTTCTCAGCAACGGGGGGGTACGAGCAGTACTTC. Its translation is CASSFSATGGYEQYF.

In nucleotides, the CDR3 is TGCGCCAGCAGCCTACTCGACAGAAGACATGGCTACACCTTC. Protein product: CASSLLDRRHGYTF. The chain employs TRBV5-1 and TRBJ1-2; a weak D match, TRBD1 (5 bases). CDR1 and CDR2 from the germline V gene are SGHRS and YFSETQ. This CDR3 comprises 14 residues. V was pared by 4 bases and J by 6 bases, with 16 bases between.

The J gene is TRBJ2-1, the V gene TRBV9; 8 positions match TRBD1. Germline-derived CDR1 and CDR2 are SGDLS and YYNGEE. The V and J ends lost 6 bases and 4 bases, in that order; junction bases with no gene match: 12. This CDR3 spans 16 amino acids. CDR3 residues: CASTRQGAGGYNEQFF. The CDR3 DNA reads TGTGCCAGCACCCGCCAGGGGGCCGGTGGTTACAATGAGCAGTTCTTC.

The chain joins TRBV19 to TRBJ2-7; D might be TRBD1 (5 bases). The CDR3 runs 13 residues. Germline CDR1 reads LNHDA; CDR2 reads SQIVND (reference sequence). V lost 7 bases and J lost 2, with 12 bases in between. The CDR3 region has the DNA TGTGCCAGTACCGCAGGGCGAACCTACGAGCAGTACTTC. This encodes CASTAGRTYEQYF. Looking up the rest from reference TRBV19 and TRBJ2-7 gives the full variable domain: DGGITQSPKYLFRKEGQNVTLSCEQNLNHDAMYWYRQDPGQGLRLIYYSQIVNDFQKGDIAEGYSVSREKKESFPLTVTSAQKNPTAFYLCASTAGRTYEQYFGPGTRLTVT.

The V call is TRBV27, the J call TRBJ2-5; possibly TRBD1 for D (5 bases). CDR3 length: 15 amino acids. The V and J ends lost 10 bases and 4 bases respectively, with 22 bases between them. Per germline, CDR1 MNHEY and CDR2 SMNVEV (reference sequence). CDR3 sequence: CATATDPIGTETQYF. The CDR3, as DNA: TGTGCCACCGCGACAGACCCCATAGGAACAGAGACCCAGTACTTC.

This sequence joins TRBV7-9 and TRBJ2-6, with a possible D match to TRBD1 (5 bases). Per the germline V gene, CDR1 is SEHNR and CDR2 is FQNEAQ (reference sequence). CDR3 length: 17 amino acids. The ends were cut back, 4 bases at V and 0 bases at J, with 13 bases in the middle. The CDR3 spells CASSSSDSSSGANVLTF. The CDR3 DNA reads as TGTGCCAGCAGCTCATCCGACAGTTCCTCTGGGGCCAACGTCCTGACTTTC.

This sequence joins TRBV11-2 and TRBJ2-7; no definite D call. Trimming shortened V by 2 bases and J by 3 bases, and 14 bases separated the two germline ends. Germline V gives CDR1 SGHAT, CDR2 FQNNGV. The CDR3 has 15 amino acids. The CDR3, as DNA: TGTGCCAGCAGCTTAAGCACAGCTCCTAACTACGAGCAGTACTTC. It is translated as CASSLSTAPNYEQYF.

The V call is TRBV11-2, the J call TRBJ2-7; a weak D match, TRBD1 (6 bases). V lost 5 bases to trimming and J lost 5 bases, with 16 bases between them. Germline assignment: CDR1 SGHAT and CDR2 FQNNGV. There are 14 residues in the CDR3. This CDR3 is CASSPIDRSHEQYF. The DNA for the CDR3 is TGTGCCAGCAGCCCAATCGACAGGTCGCACGAGCAGTACTTC. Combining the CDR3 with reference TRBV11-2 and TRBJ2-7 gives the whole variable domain EAGVAQSPRYKIIEKRQSVAFWCNPISGHATLYWYQQILGQGPKLLIQFQNNGVVDDSQLPKDRFSAERLKGVDSTLKIQPAKLEDSAVYLCASSPIDRSHEQYFGPGTRLTVT.